This TCR beta chain was sequenced in a study of blood T cell repertoires in COVID-19 (TCRdb year 2020). General notes on the study: Collaborator samples came from the United States, Italy and Spain and covered acute and convalescent phases of COVID-19. Where available, HLA class I and class II types were obtained from metadata supplied by the sample provider rather than from assay-based typing. Deeply sampled blood TCRbeta repertoires from subjects exposed to, actively infected with, or recovered from COVID-19 were included in the dataset. Samples were obtained from the ongoing ImmuneRACE study (first 160 participants) and from roughly 1,300 subjects provided by 6 global collaborators. A de-identified subject ID, COVID-19 status, age in years and sex were almost always included in the sample metadata. The repertoires were released in a freely available public database meant as a resource for research on the immune response to SARS-CoV-2. The material from the prospective study consisted of cDNA or gDNA derived from T cells, B-cell-depleted T cells, or PBMCs. Broader findings and caveats from the paper: The quantity of clinical and demographic metadata differed by source and by participant and was supplied without curation.

TCRbeta CDR3 regions were amplified from genomic DNA by means of the immunoSEQ Assay, a bias-controlled multiplex PCR. Regarding the original processing steps: The number of nucleated cells in each sample was estimated by amplification of reference gene primers within the assay. To quantify the absolute abundance of each unique TCRbeta CDR3 rearrangement, sequence reads were collapsed and filtered. For each sample, productive Simpson clonality was calculated as the square root of Simpson's diversity index across productive rearrangements. TCRdb's version of the immuneACCESS table is confined to in-frame rearrangements and falls short of the full clone set. An unresolved V gene accounts for under half of the shortfall where checked; the remainder is of unknown origin. Clonal size and the V and J genes are those of that table, whereas D and trimming came from the DNA. The sample table records hundreds of thousands of clones; roughly 89% of these occur just once. About 4.6% of the sample lies in the top ten.

The germline V gene supplies CDR1 MNHEY and CDR2 SVGAGI. Trimming removed 5 bases from V and 7 bases from J; the gene matches leave 5 bases unexplained. The CDR3 runs 14 residues from the cysteine to the phenylalanine. The DNA shown is the 42-base CDR3, in frame from base 1. Collaborating institutions collected whole blood in K2EDTA tubes following their own protocols. Collaborator samples were shipped for TCRbeta analysis as frozen whole blood, isolated PBMCs, or DNA extracted from either sample type. Points on this clone: Its target antigen remains unknown. No much larger clonotype is one base removed from it; base qualities were not supplied.

This TCR came from a man aged 40-49 years with acute or convalescent COVID-19. The chain joins TRBV6-5 to TRBJ1-6; 7 nucleotides in the junction match TRBD1. The material sequenced was peripheral blood. The sequenced DNA: TGTGCCAGCAGTACAGGGGTATGGAATTCACCCCTCCACTTT. Translated, it gives CASSTGVWNSPLHF.